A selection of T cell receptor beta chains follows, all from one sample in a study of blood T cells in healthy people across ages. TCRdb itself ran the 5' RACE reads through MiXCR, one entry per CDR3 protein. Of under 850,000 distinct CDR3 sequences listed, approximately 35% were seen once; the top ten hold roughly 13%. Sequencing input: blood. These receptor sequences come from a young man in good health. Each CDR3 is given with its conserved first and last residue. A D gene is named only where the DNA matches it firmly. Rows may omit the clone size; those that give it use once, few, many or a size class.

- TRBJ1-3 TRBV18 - TGTGCCAGCTCACGGGCCGAGGGGCGAGGAAACACCATATATTTT CASSRAEGRGNTIYF
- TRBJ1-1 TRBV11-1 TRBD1 TGTGCCAGCAGCTTAAGTCAGACAGGGGGTTACACTGAAGCTTTCTTT CASSLSQTGGYTEAFF
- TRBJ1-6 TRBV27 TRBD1 TGTGCCAGCAGTTTCCTCCCGGGACAGTACCATAATTCACCCCTCCGCTTT CASSFLPGQYHNSPLRF
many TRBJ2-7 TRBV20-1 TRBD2 TGCAGTGCAAAAAAACCGGGACTATCCTACGAGCAGTACTTC CSAKKPGLSYEQYF
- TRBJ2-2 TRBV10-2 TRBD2 TGCGCCAGCAGTGTAGCGGGGGAGACCGGGGAGCTGTTTTTT CASSVAGETGELFF
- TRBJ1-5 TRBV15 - TGTGCCACCGGCACCAGGGACATTAGCAATCAGCCCCAGCATTTT CATGTRDISNQPQHF
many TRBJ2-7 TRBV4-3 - TGCGCCAGCAGCCAAGATCGAGGGGGGCTCTACGAGCAGTACTTC CASSQDRGGLYEQYF
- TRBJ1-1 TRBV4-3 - TGCGCCAGCAGCCAAAGAGCCGCGGAGGCGACGATGAACACTGAAGCTTTCTTT CASSQRAAEATMNTEAFF
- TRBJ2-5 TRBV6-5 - TGTGCCAGCAGTTACCTCAGACAAAGCGGATCTAATGAGCAGTACTTC CASSYLRQSGSNEQYF
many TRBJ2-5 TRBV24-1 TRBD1 TGTGCCACCAGTGGTTACACCGGGACAGGACAAGAGACCCAGTACTTC CATSGYTGTGQETQYF
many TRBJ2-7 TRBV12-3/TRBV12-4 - TGTGCCAGCACCCTCCTACAGGGCTCCTACGAGCAGTACTTC CASTLLQGSYEQYF
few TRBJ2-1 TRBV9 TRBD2 TGTGCCAGCAGCCCAATAGCGGGGGTCGAATACAATGAGCAGTTCTTC CASSPIAGVEYNEQFF
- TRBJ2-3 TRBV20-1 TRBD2 TGCAGTGCCCTCATAAAGCGGGGGAACACAGATACGCAGTATTTT CSALIKRGNTDTQYF
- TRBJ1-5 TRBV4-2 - TGTGCCAGCAGCCAATCGTACGGGGGTAGGGAGCCCCAGCATTTT CASSQSYGGREPQHF
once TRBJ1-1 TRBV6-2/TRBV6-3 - TGTGCCAGCAGTTTCGCAGGCCCTGAAGCTTTCTTT CASSFAGPEAFF
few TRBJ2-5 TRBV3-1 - TGTGCCAGCAGCCTACAAATGACAGTGAACCAAGAGACCCAGTACTTC CASSLQMTVNQETQYF
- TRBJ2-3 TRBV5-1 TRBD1 TGCGCCAGCAGCTTTGGGGACAGGGGACCAGATACGCAGTATTTT CASSFGDRGPDTQYF
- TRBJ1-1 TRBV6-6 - TGTGCCAGCCGCCTCGGCGGGGCTGAAGCTTTCTTT CASRLGGAEAFF
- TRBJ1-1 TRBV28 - TGTGCCAGCAGTTTACGAGAGACTGAAGCTTTCTTT CASSLRETEAFF
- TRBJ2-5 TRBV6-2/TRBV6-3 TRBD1 TGTGCCAGCAAACAGGGGGTACTCAGCTCGGGGACCCAGTACTTC CASKQGVLSSGTQYF
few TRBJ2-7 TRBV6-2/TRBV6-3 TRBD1 TGTGCCAGCAGTTACTCCCGAACCATTGACAGGGGGCCTACCTACGAGCAGTACTTC CASSYSRTIDRGPTYEQYF
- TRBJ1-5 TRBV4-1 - TGCGCCAGCAGCCAGATCCTTGGCGAGGCGGCGGCCCAGCATTTT CASSQILGEAAAQHF
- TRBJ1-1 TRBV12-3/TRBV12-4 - TGTGCCAGCAGTTTAGAGGCCCAGGGGAGGGGGGGCGCTGAAGCTTTCTTT CASSLEAQGRGGAEAFF
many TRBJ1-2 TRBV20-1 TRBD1 TGCAGTGCGACGAGGGACAGGGGTAACTATGGCTACACCTTC CSATRDRGNYGYTF
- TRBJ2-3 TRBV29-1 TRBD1 TGCAGCGTGGGACAGGACGTTCACACAGATACGCAGTATTTT CSVGQDVHTDTQYF
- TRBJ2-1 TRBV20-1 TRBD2 TGCAGTGCTAGAGACCAACTAGCGGGGGGGATCAATGAGCAGTTCTTC CSARDQLAGGINEQFF
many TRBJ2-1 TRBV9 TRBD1 TGTGCCAGCAGCGTAGGCACAGGGGTTTCCAATGAGCAGTTCTTC CASSVGTGVSNEQFF
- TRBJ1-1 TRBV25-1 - TGTGCCAGCAGTGTCCAGGGCTCTGAAGCTTTCTTT CASSVQGSEAFF
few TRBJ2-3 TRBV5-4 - TGTGCCAGCAGCTTAGAGGGGTCGAGGGATACGCAGTATTTT CASSLEGSRDTQYF
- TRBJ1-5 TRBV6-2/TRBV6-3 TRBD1 TGTGCCAGCAGTTACTCGAGGGGGACAGACAATCAGCCCCAGCATTTT CASSYSRGTDNQPQHF
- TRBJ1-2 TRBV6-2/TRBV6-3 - TGTGTCAGCAGTTACAAACCTCAGGGTGACGATGGCTACACCTTC CVSSYKPQGDDGYTF
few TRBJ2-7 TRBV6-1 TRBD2 TGTGCCAGCAGAAAAGGACTAGCGGGCTACAATGAGCAGTACTTC CASRKGLAGYNEQYF
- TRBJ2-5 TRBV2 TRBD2 TGTGCCAGCTCGGGCACTAGCGGCGGTGGGGAGACCCAGTACTTC CASSGTSGGGETQYF
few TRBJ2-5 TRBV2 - TGTGCCAGCTTAGGGGGGTACCAAGAGACCCAGTACTTC CASLGGYQETQYF
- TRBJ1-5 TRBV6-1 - TGTGCCAGCAGTGACCCGGAGGGAAATCAGCCCCAGCATTTT CASSDPEGNQPQHF
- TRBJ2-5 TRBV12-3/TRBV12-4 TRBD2 TGTGCCAGCCACCTAGGAGGAGGGACTAGCTTCGATGAGCAGTACTTC CASHLGGGTSFDEQYF
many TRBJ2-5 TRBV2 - TGTGCCAGCAGTTCGGGGCCCCGTTCCCATGAGACCCAGTACTTC CASSSGPRSHETQYF
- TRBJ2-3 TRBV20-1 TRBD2 TGCAGTACGACTAGCGGGGGGGAGGGCACAGATACGCAGTATTTT CSTTSGGEGTDTQYF
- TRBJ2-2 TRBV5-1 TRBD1 TGCGCCAGCAGCTTGGCCCTACAGGGGGGTCGTACCGGGGAGCTGTTTTTT CASSLALQGGRTGELFF
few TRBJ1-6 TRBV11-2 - TGTGCCAGCGCAACTAATAATTCACCCCTCCACTTT CASATNNSPLHF
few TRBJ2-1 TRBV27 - TGTGCCAGCGGGGGATTGACTAGTCATCAGTTCTTC CASGGLTSHQFF
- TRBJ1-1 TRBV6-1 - TGTGCCAGCAGTGAAAGGGGTGGATGGGGCACTGAAGCTTTCTTT CASSERGGWGTEAFF
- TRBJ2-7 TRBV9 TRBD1 TGTGCCAGCAGCGCAAGAAGACAGGGAAGTGAGCAGTACTTC CASSARRQGSEQYF
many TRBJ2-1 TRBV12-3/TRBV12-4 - TGTGCCAGCAGTTTGTCGGGAAATGAGCAGTTCTTC CASSLSGNEQFF
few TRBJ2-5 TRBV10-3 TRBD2 TGTGCCATCAGTTCAAGCGACGGCACCCGGACTAGCATCCAAGAGACCCAGTACTTC CAISSSDGTRTSIQETQYF
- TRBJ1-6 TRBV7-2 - TGTGCCAGCAGCTTATACGGACCTTATAATTCACCCCTCCACTTT CASSLYGPYNSPLHF
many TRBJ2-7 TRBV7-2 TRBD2 TGTGCCAGCAGCTCTAGCGGATACGAGCAGTACTTC CASSSSGYEQYF
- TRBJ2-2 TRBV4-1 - TGCGCCAGCAGCCAAGTGGGATACACCGGGGAGCTGTTTTTT CASSQVGYTGELFF
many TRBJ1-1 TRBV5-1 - TGCGCCAGCAGCTTGGACGGACAGCGGAACACTGAAGCTTTCTTT CASSLDGQRNTEAFF
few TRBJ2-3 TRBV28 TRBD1 TGTGCCAGCAGTGGGATAGGAATTGAGGGGGCGTTCACAGATACGCAGTATTTT CASSGIGIEGAFTDTQYF
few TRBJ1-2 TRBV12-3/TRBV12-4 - TGTGCCAGCAGTCCAGGGCTAGGATATGCTGGCTACACCTTC CASSPGLGYAGYTF
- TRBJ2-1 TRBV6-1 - TGTGCCAGCAGTGAGGAGCAACAGGCTTACAGGGTGCGGTTCTTC CASSEEQQAYRVRFF
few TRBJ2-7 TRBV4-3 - TGCGCCAGCAGCCAACGGGCGGGACCCTACGAGCAGTACTTC CASSQRAGPYEQYF
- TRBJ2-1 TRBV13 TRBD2 TGTGCCAGCAGCTCAAGGACTAGAGGCAATGAGCAGTTCTTC CASSSRTRGNEQFF
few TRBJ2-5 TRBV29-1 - TGCAGCGTCTCCGGAGCTGGCGGGGAAGATGAGCAGTACTTC CSVSGAGGEDEQYF
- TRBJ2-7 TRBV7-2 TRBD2 TGTGCCAGCAGCTTAGCGGGCGGGGGGGCCTACGAGCAGTACTTC CASSLAGGGAYEQYF
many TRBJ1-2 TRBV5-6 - TGTGCCAGCAGCTCCGCGACTACAGTAGGGGGCTACACCTTC CASSSATTVGGYTF
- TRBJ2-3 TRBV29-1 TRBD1 TGCAGCGTTGAAGATCCCAAGGGACAGGGGTCCGCTGATACGCAGTATTTT CSVEDPKGQGSADTQYF
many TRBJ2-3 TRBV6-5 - TGTGCCAGCAATGTAAGAGGCACAGATACGCAGTATTTT CASNVRGTDTQYF